The rows below give T cell receptor beta chains drawn from one sample of a study of blood T cell repertoires in COVID-19. Here immunoSEQ multiplex PCR was the method, and the copy in TCRdb shows in-frame clones only, minus some. The sample records about 300,000 clones, approximately 89% being singletons. The specimen was PBMCs or T cells enriched from blood (not recorded which). The receptors come from a woman aged 45-65 years who had been exposed to COVID-19. Each CDR3 is given without its conserved first and last residue. The order of the fields is V gene, D gene, CDR3 protein. D genes are given only for firm matches.

V: TRBV19; D: -; CDR3: ASSIGLQGNEQF
V: TRBV20-1; D: -; CDR3: SAGGNTEAF
V: TRBV2; D: TRBD2; CDR3: ASSVLAGGSYEQY
V: TRBV11-2; D: TRBD2; CDR3: ASSFETSSIYEQY
V: TRBV5-4; D: TRBD2; CDR3: ASSLAGGTKETQY
V: TRBV7-9; D: -; CDR3: ASSSPDGSSYNEQF
V: TRBV2; D: -; CDR3: ASRALGTDTQY
V: TRBV27; D: -; CDR3: ASSPRGNTYNEQF
V: TRBV2; D: TRBD1; CDR3: ASRNPGGNEKLF
V: TRBV23-1; D: -; CDR3: ASSQSTEISNQPQH
V: TRBV3-1/TRBV3-2; D: TRBD1; CDR3: ASRRMTGLSEKLF
V: TRBV9; D: TRBD1; CDR3: ASSVEPGTEVNYGYT
V: TRBV4-2; D: -; CDR3: ASSLDAGFSYEQY
V: TRBV4-1; D: TRBD1; CDR3: ASSRLDRATYGYT
V: TRBV3-1/TRBV3-2; D: -; CDR3: ASSLKARSYNEQF
V: TRBV5-6; D: TRBD1; CDR3: ASSMGTGTYEQY
V: TRBV3-1/TRBV3-2; D: -; CDR3: ASSQADKIYGYT
V: TRBV6-5; D: TRBD2; CDR3: ASGLAGAHNEQF
V: TRBV7-6; D: -; CDR3: ASSFFGGDSYNEQF
V: TRBV7-9; D: -; CDR3: ASREGGEETQY
V: TRBV27; D: TRBD1; CDR3: ASSLSVGTGYGYT
V: TRBV5-4; D: -; CDR3: ASSPTPGTAGEKLF
V: TRBV19; D: -; CDR3: SSGGLPLNTEAF
V: TRBV5-1; D: -; CDR3: ASSLTDTTSYEQY
V: TRBV3-1/TRBV3-2; D: -; CDR3: ASSQMGSRDYGYT
V: TRBV30; D: -; CDR3: AWSIPGVSSGNTIY
V: TRBV6-4; D: -; CDR3: ASRLQDAAGELF
V: TRBV5-1; D: TRBD2; CDR3: ASSLSSGGANEQF
V: TRBV6-5; D: TRBD2; CDR3: ASSARGVNIQY
V: TRBV11-1; D: TRBD1; CDR3: ASSLEGQGYNEQF
V: TRBV24-1; D: -; CDR3: ATSDYRAPSEQY
V: TRBV6-5; D: -; CDR3: ASRPGGLPEGAQH
V: TRBV7-2; D: TRBD2; CDR3: ASSAGMASGYQETQY
V: TRBV11-1; D: TRBD1; CDR3: ASNFGTGMNTEAF
V: TRBV19; D: TRBD1; CDR3: ASPGQGDQPQH
V: TRBV12-5; D: TRBD1; CDR3: ASGLARQGINEKLF
V: TRBV4-2; D: -; CDR3: ASSQGRVETQY
V: TRBV7-9; D: -; CDR3: ASSSKLRTAIQETQY
V: TRBV7-2; D: TRBD1; CDR3: ASSRDSTYSPLH
V: TRBV11-2; D: -; CDR3: ATSPPQAGELF
V: TRBV28; D: TRBD1; CDR3: ASGGTGWYGYT
V: TRBV4-2; D: TRBD2; CDR3: ASSQDPLAGNNRETQY
V: TRBV28; D: TRBD1; CDR3: ASSIQGAQGYT